This T cell receptor beta chain was profiled in a study of identical twins. CDR1 is SGHRS and CDR2 is YFSETQ in the germline V gene. The CDR3 is 15 amino acids. The V gene end was trimmed by 5 bases and the J gene end by 6 bases; junction bases not matched to a gene: 11. Overall study findings and caveats: Cord blood beta clonotypes that were abundant carried fewer insertions, and memory repertoires showed no such trend. Low generation-probability sequences were in excess among twin-shared out-of-frame alpha sequences. Weaker excess sharing between twins was seen in beta out-of-frame sequences.

TCRdb processed the 5' RACE reads anew with MiXCR; each CDR3 protein has one entry. The profile shows approximately 700,000 distinct CDR3 sequences, around 6% of them singletons. There are a few counts of this clonotype. Antigen unknown. This chain connects TRBV5-1 to TRBJ2-5; 9 bases agree with TRBD2. The clonotype was recovered from a man younger than 35 in good health. Sequenced: naive T cells sorted from blood. The CDR3 protein is CASSSNVAGDQTQYF. The CDR3 region has the DNA TGCGCCAGCAGTTCTAACGTAGCGGGAGACCAGACCCAGTACTTC.